This T cell receptor beta chain was sequenced in a study of T cells in localized non-small cell lung cancer. Details on this clone: Its specificity is not known.

Findings and limits, study-wide: Elevated blood T cell density was associated with longer overall survival. Uninvolved adjacent lung had the highest recorded T cell clonality, with tumor below it. The study detected a median around 50 of the top 100 tumor clones in adjacent lung. Heterogeneity is still possible, as just one tumor region was sequenced.

The data were produced by immunoSEQ multiplex PCR, yet TCRdb's version contains in-frame clones alone and is incomplete. The sample comprises approximately 100,000 clones, roughly 93% of which are singletons, and approximately 4% rests with the top ten. The origin of this receptor is a woman between 35 and 70 years old with stage II squamous cell lung carcinoma. Material: PBMCs, obtained before any cancer treatment.

The CDR3 reads CSVILLAGGYEQYF. As DNA, the CDR3 is TGCAGCGTTATCCTCCTAGCGGGAGGGTACGAGCAGTACTTC. The V call is TRBV29-1, the J call TRBJ2-7; TRBD2 aligns across 12 bases. V lost 5 bases to trimming and J lost 4 bases; unmatched junction nucleotides: 6. The CDR3 consists of 14 residues. Germline V gene data show CDR1 as SQVTM and CDR2 as ANQGSEA.